The rows below give T cell receptor beta chains drawn from one sample of a study of cytomegalovirus exposure and HLA in healthy donors. Clones were read by immunoSEQ multiplex PCR, and TCRdb kept only the in-frame ones, dropping some. The sample yields 73,000 or so clones, around 94% seen once. Sequencing was performed on PBMCs. The receptors were gathered from a woman under 30 in good health and CMV-seropositive. Both conserved end residues are part of each CDR3. Each record gives: V gene, clone size, J gene, D gene, CDR3 DNA, CDR3 protein. A D gene is named only where the DNA matches it firmly. Size is stated for part of the rows, as once, few or many counts, or as a class when the clone is expanded.

TRBV7-6	NA	TRBJ1-2	TRBD1	TGTGCCAGCAGCTCACCCAATAGGGACAGGGATCTCGGCTACACCTTC	CASSSPNRDRDLGYTF
TRBV7-2	few	TRBJ2-7	TRBD1	TGTGCCAGCACCCTCATGACAGGGGATTCCTACGAGCAGTACTTC	CASTLMTGDSYEQYF
TRBV5-6	NA	TRBJ2-3	NA	TGTGCCAGCAGCTTCTTAGATACGCAGTATTTT	CASSFLDTQYF
TRBV7-2	NA	TRBJ1-5	TRBD1	TGTGCCAGCAGCTTGGGACAGACTATTAGCAATCAGCCCCAGCATTTT	CASSLGQTISNQPQHF
TRBV7-2	NA	TRBJ2-3	TRBD2	TGTGCCAGCAGGGCCGGACTAGCTCCTAGCACAGATACGCAGTATTTT	CASRAGLAPSTDTQYF
TRBV19	NA	TRBJ2-2	TRBD2	TGTGCCAGTAGTAGCGGGGGGGCCCGGGCCGGGGAGCTGTTTTTT	CASSSGGARAGELFF
TRBV6-5	NA	TRBJ1-4	TRBD1	TGTGCCAGCAGTTACTCATCAGGGGGAAATGAAAAACTGTTTTTT	CASSYSSGGNEKLFF
TRBV28	NA	TRBJ1-2	TRBD1	TGTGCCAGCAGTACCGGGACAGGGTATAACTATGGCTACACCTTC	CASSTGTGYNYGYTF
TRBV18	NA	TRBJ1-2	NA	TGTGCCAGCTCACCGTCGGCCAGGGAGGGTCCGGGTGGCTACACCTTC	CASSPSAREGPGGYTF
TRBV9	NA	TRBJ1-2	NA	TGTGCCAGCAGCGCGGGGTACCGGGACAACTACTATGGCTACACCTTC	CASSAGYRDNYYGYTF
TRBV4-1	NA	TRBJ2-1	NA	TGCGCCAGCAGCCCTGCGGCTACGGGCTACAATGAGCAGTTCTTC	CASSPAATGYNEQFF
TRBV5-1	NA	TRBJ2-7	TRBD1	TGCGCCAGCAGCAGACCGGGACAGGGGAGAGAAGAGCAGTACTTC	CASSRPGQGREEQYF
TRBV4-1	NA	TRBJ2-4	NA	TGCGCCAGCAGCCAAGAATCATCTGCCAGCATTCAGTACTTC	CASSQESSASIQYF
TRBV27	NA	TRBJ2-1	NA	TGTGCCAGCAGCCTTCAACCTACCTACAATGAGCAGTTCTTC	CASSLQPTYNEQFF
TRBV10-3	NA	TRBJ2-7	TRBD2	TGTGCCATCAGTGAGAGGGAGGGCCGGAGCGAGCAGTACTTC	CAISEREGRSEQYF
TRBV25-1	NA	TRBJ1-3	TRBD1	TGTGCCAGCAGTGAACTTGGGACAGGAGGAAACACCATATATTTT	CASSELGTGGNTIYF
TRBV7-6	NA	TRBJ1-6	NA	TGTGCCAGCAGCCAAGAACAGGGTAATATCTCACCCCTCCACTTT	CASSQEQGNISPLHF
TRBV6-1	NA	TRBJ2-7	NA	TGTGCCAGCAGCGCCGGGACACCCTCCTACGAGCAGTACTTC	CASSAGTPSYEQYF
TRBV7-9	NA	TRBJ2-7	NA	TGTGCCAGCAGCGTAGCCACAGAGACCTACGAGCAGTACTTC	CASSVATETYEQYF
TRBV7-3	once	TRBJ2-5	NA	TGTGCCAGCAGCTTGGGCGGAGGCGACGGGGAGACCCAGTACTTC	CASSLGGGDGETQYF
TRBV12-5	few	TRBJ1-2	NA	TGTGCTAGTGGTTCGTTCACCGCTCTAACAGGATCTAACTATGGCTACACCTTC	CASGSFTALTGSNYGYTF
TRBV7-9	NA	TRBJ2-4	NA	TGTGCCAGCAGCTGGTGGGAGCGGCAGGAGCTAGCCAAAAACATTCAGTACTTC	CASSWWERQELAKNIQYF
TRBV10-3	NA	TRBJ1-2	NA	TGTGCCATCAGTGATGAGAGAAACTATGGCTACACCTTC	CAISDERNYGYTF
TRBV4-1	NA	TRBJ2-5	TRBD1	TGCGCCAGCAGCCTACGGGACAGGCGAGAGACCCAGTACTTC	CASSLRDRRETQYF
TRBV28	NA	TRBJ1-1	TRBD1	TGTGCCAGCAGCCCTTTTGACAGGGGGCAGCCTAACACTGAAGCTTTCTTT	CASSPFDRGQPNTEAFF